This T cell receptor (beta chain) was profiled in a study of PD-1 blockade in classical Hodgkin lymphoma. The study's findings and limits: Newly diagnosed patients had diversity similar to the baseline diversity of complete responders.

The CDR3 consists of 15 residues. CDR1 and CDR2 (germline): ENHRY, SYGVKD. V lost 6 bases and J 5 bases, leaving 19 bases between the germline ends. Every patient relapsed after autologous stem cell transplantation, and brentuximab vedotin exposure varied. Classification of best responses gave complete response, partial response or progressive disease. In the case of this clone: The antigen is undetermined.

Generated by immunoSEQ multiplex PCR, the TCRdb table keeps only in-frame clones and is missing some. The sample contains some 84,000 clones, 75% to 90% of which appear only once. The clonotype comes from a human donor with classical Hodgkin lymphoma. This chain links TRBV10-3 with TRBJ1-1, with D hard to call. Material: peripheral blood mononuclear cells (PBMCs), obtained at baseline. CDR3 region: CAIRSIGPLVTEAFF. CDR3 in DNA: TGTGCCATCAGGTCGATAGGACCCCTGGTTACTGAAGCTTTCTTT.